The sequence of this T cell receptor beta chain was determined in a study of OX40 agonist ivuxolimab in advanced cancers. Looking at the study overall: Clinicians treated patients with ivuxolimab, an agonistic anti-OX40 (CD134) antibody. Prior anti-PD-1, anti-PD-L1 or anti-CTLA-4 therapy was allowed; 40% had some.

Findings of the study overall: In general, CD8+ T cells held more expanded clones than CD4+ did, on average. Still undetermined is the antigen specificity of the expanded peripheral T cells.

CDR3 size: 12 residues. Germline V gene sequence: CDR1 WSHSY, CDR2 SAAADI. For this clone: As yet, its antigen is unknown. The germline gene is not matched at one end of the junction; a read error may be the cause.

Clones were read by immunoSEQ multiplex PCR, and TCRdb kept only the in-frame ones, dropping some. This sample carries around 61,000 clones, 84% of them seen once, and the ten largest clones take roughly 2.3%. The chain couples TRBV10-2 to TRBJ2-2; no definite D call. This TCR was sampled from an adult with an advanced solid tumor such as melanoma, head and neck, liver or kidney cancer. The sequenced sample was CD4+ or CD8+ T cells sorted from blood, obtained in a trial of the OX40 agonist ivuxolimab. CDR3 region: CASKAKTGELFF. CDR3 in DNA: TGCGCCAGCAAGGCGAAGACCGGGGAGCTGTTTTTT.